These 15 T cell receptor beta chains share one sample of origin, sequenced in a study of vaccination and CD4 T cells after COVID-19. The study sequenced cultured CD4+ T cell DNA using the Oncomine TCR Beta short-read assay. TCRdb reanalysed the PCR reads using MiXCR and keeps one entry per CDR3 protein. The sample includes about 20,000 distinct CDR3 sequences, 23% of them seen just once. Treatment denoted: roughly ten-day PBMC culture with coronavirus spike peptide pools or control peptides (ViraFEST assay). The antigens for these receptors are not known. The source material was cultured CD4+ T cells from blood. Receptor source: a human donor with COVID-19.

The CDR3 nucleotides read TGTGCCAGCAGTTTTCGCGGGGGGTTCTACGAGCAGTACTTC. It codes for CASSFRGGFYEQYF. V is TRBV12-3 or TRBV12-4 and J is TRBJ2-7; 8 bases align to TRBD2. This CDR3 spans 14 amino acids. J lost 3 bases, V lost 3 bases, and 4 bases had no gene match.

There are a few counts of this clonotype. The chain is built from TRBV30 and TRBJ1-3, with a tentative D call TRBD1 (5 bases). Germline V CDR1 and CDR2: GTSNPN, SVGIG (reference sequence). This CDR3 region has 16 residues. V was shortened by 2 bases and J by 7 bases, with 21 bases between the two germline ends. The DNA of the CDR3 is TGTGCCTGGAGTTCTTTGACAAACTCCTGGGGGAACACCATATATTTT. Translated, it gives CAWSSLTNSWGNTIYF.

The chain joins TRBV24-1 to TRBJ2-3; 9 bases are a match to TRBD1. The germline CDR1 and CDR2 sequences are KGHDR and SFDVKD. The ends lost 3 bases at V and 3 bases at J; junction bases unmatched: 0. This CDR3 comprises 14 residues. CDR3 DNA: TGTGCCACCAGTGATGGACAGGGGACAGATACGCAGTATTTT. Amino acid sequence: CATSDGQGTDTQYF.

In the case of this clonotype: The junction shows a germline mismatch at one end, possibly a read error. This chain links TRBV11-2 with TRBJ1-1; possible D gene TRBD1, 5 bases. This CDR3 region has 14 residues. The V gene's germline CDR1 is SGHAT and CDR2 FQNNGV. The CDR3 protein is CASSAAAWGTKAFF. In nucleotides, the CDR3 is TGTGCCAGCAGCGCGGCCGCCTGGGGCACTAAAGCTTTCTTT.

The chain has TRBV20-1 and TRBJ1-4; 8 bases map to TRBD1. The CDR3 runs to 13 residues. V shed 5 bases, J shed 3 bases, and the junction held 2 bases outside the gene matches. CDR1 is DFQATT, CDR2 SNEGSKA, per germline (reference sequence). CDR3 loop: CSADRGPNEKLFF. The CDR3 DNA sequence: TGCAGTGCTGACAGGGGACCTAATGAAAAACTGTTTTTT.

This clonotype has a handful of counts. The rearrangement links TRBV9 to TRBJ1-2; no clear D. There are 14 residues in the CDR3. Between the trimmed V and J ends, which lost 2 bases and 0 bases, there was a span of 8 bases. The germline gives CDR1 SGDLS, CDR2 YYNGEE. The CDR3 nucleotides read TGTGCCAGCAGCGTGGCAGAGGCTAACTATGGCTACACCTTC. Amino acids: CASSVAEANYGYTF.

This clonotype is deemed medium-sized. The rearrangement links TRBV4-3 to TRBJ2-3; 8 bases map to TRBD2. Germline values: CDR1 LGHNA, CDR2 YSLEER. The CDR3 contains 17 residues. V shed 1 base and J 4 bases; nucleotides not matched to a gene: 10. CDR3 in amino acids: CASSQALLAVGADTQYF. The CDR3 DNA sequence: TGCGCCAGCAGCCAAGCGCTACTAGCGGTCGGGGCAGATACGCAGTATTTT.

This chain links TRBV12-3 or TRBV12-4 with TRBJ1-3; D unclear. The CDR3 runs 14 residues. Trimming pared 6 bases from V and 0 bases from J, leaving 9 bases between. The CDR3: CASRDGNSGNTIYF. CDR3 in DNA: TGTGCCAGCAGGGACGGCAACTCTGGAAACACCATATATTTT.

V usage is TRBV12-5 and J usage is TRBJ2-7; the match to TRBD2 covers 9 bases. The V gene end was trimmed by 2 bases and the J gene end by 3 bases; junction bases not matched to a gene: 2. This CDR3 is 14 amino acids long. Germline values: CDR1 LGHNT, CDR2 FRNRAP. The CDR3 sequence: CASGLFSGSYEQYF. DNA for the CDR3: TGTGCTAGTGGTTTGTTTAGCGGGAGCTACGAGCAGTACTTC.

CDR3 DNA sequence: TGCGCCAGCAGCTTGGGGGGGAAGGACACCGGGGAGCTGTTTTTT. Residues: CASSLGGKDTGELFF. This chain joins TRBV5-1 and TRBJ2-2; D may be TRBD1 or TRBD2 (5 bases each). V lost 0 bases and J lost 3, with 9 bases in between. The germline V gene encodes CDR1 SGHRS and CDR2 YFSETQ. The CDR3 runs to 15 residues.

V is TRBV18 and J is TRBJ2-5; possible D gene TRBD1, 5 bases. The CDR3 loop spans 14 amino acids. The V end was cut by 3 bases, the J end by 4 bases, with 12 bases between. CDR1 and CDR2 (germline): KGHSH, LQKENI. The CDR3 DNA follows: TGTGCCAGCTCACCGGGGCGGACCCCAGAGACCCAGTACTTC. Encoded protein: CASSPGRTPETQYF. The whole variable domain, remainder taken from reference TRBV18 and TRBJ2-5, is NAGVMQNPRHLVRRRGQEARLRCSPMKGHSHVYWYRQLPEEGLKFMVYLQKENIIDESGMPKERFSAEFPKEGPSILRIQQVVRGDSAAYFCASSPGRTPETQYFGPGTRLLVL.

The genes are TRBV2 and TRBJ1-4; TRBD1 matches at 9 bases. This CDR3 region has 13 residues. The germline gives CDR1 SNHLY, CDR2 FYNNEI. Trimming cost V 9 bases and J 10 bases; bases outside gene matches: 9. CDR3 DNA: TGTGCCAGTAAAAGGGGACAGGGTTCAAAACTGTTTTTT. It specifies CASKRGQGSKLFF.

The chain joins TRBV24-1 to TRBJ2-1; D gene ambiguous. The germline V gene encodes CDR1 KGHDR and CDR2 SFDVKD. The CDR3 is 11 amino acids. V was clipped by 1 base and J by 10 bases, with 4 bases between them. CDR3 loop: CATSDFQEQFF. The CDR3 DNA is TGTGCCACCAGTGATTTCCAGGAGCAGTTCTTC.

The rearrangement links TRBV7-2 to TRBJ1-1; unclear D gene. The CDR3 covers 13 residues. Per germline, CDR1 SGHTA and CDR2 FQGNSA. Trimming took off 1 base at V and 7 bases at J, with 10 bases between the two ends. The CDR3 loop is CASSLVVKVEAFF. The CDR3 coding sequence is TGTGCCAGCAGCTTAGTGGTTAAGGTTGAAGCTTTCTTT. The full variable domain, rest sourced from reference TRBV7-2 and TRBJ1-1, is GAGVSQSPSNKVTEKGKDVELRCDPISGHTALYWYRQSLGQGLEFLIYFQGNSAPDKSGLPSDRFSAERTGGSVSTLTIQRTQQEDSAVYLCASSLVVKVEAFFGQGTRLTVV.

V gene TRBV11-3 combines with J gene TRBJ2-3; 7 bases fit TRBD1. V trimming: 2 bases; J trimming: 3 bases; junction bases outside the gene matches: 5. Looked up from germline, CDR1 is SGHNT and CDR2 is YENEEA. The CDR3 is made up of 15 amino acids. CDR3 region: CASSLTGERTDTQYF. In nucleotides, the CDR3 is TGTGCCAGCAGCTTAACAGGGGAGAGGACAGATACGCAGTATTTT.